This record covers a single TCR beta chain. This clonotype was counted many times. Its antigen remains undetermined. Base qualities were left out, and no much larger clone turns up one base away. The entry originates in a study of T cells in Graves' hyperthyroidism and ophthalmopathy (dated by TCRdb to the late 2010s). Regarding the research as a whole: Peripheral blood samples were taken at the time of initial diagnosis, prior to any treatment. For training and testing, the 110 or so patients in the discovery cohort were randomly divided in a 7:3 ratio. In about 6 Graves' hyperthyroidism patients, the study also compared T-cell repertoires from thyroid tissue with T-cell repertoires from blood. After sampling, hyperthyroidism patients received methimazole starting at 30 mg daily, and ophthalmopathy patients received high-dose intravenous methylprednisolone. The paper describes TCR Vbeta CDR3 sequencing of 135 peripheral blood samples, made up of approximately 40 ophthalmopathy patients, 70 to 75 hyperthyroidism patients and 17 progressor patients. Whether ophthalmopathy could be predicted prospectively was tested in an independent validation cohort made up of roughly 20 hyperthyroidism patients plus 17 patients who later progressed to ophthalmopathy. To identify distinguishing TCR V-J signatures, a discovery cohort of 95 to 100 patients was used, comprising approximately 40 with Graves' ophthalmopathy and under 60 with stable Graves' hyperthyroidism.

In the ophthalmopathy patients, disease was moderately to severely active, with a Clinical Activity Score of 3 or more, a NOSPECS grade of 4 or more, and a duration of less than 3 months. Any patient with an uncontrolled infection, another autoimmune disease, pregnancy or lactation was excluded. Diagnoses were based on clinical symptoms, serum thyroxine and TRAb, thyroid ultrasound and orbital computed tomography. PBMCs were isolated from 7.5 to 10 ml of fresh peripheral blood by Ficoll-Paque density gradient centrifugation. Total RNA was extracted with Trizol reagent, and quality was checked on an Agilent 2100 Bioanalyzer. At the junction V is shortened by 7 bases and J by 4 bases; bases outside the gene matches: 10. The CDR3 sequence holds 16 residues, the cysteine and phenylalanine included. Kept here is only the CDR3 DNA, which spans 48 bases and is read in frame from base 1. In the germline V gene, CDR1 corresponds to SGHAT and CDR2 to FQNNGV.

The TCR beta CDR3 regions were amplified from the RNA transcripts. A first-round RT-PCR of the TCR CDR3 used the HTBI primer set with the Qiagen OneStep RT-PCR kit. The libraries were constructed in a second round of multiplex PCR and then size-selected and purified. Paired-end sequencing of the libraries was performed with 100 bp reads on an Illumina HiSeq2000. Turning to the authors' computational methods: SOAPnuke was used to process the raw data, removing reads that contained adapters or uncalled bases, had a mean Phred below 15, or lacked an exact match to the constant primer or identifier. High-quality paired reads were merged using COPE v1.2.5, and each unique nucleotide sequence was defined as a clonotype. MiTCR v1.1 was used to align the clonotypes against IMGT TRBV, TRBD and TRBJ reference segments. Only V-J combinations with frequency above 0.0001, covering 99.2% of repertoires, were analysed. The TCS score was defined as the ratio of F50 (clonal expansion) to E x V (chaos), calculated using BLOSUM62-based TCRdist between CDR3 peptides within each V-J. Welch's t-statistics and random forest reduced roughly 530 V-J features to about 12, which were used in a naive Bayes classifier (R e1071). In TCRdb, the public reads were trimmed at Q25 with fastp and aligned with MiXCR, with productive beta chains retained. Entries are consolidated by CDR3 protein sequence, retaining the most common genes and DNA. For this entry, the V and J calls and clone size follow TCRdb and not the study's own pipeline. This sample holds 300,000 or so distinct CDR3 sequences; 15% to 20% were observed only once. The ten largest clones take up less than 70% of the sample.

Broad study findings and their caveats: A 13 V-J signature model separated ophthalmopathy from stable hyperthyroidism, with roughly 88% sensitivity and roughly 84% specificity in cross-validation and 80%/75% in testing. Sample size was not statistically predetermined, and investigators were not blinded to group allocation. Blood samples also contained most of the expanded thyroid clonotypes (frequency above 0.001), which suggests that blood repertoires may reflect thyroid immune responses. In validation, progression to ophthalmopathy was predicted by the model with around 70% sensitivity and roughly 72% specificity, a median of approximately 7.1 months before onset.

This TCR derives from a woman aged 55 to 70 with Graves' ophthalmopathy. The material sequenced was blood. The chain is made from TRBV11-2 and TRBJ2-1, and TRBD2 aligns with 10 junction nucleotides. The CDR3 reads CASTQGLAGDYNEQFF. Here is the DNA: TGTGCCAGCACCCAAGGGCTAGCGGGGGATTACAATGAGCAGTTCTTC.